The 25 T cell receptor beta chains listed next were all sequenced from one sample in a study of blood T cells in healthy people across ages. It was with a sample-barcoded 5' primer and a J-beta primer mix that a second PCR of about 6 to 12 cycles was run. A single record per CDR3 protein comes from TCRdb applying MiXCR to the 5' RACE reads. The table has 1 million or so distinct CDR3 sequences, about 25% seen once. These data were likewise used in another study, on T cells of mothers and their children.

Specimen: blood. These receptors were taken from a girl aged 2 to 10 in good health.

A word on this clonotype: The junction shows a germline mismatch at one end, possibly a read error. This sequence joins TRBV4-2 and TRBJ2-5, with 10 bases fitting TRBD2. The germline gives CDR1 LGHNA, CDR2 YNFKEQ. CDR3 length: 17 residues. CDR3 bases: TGTGCCAGCAGCCAAGAAACTAGCGGGGCCCCCTACAATGAGCGGTTCTTC. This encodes CASSQETSGAPYNERFF.

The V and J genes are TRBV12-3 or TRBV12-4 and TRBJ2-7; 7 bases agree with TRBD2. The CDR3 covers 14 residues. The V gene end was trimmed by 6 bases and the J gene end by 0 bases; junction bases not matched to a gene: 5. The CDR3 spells CASREGRVSYEQYF. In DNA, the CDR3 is TGTGCCAGCAGGGAGGGGAGGGTCTCCTACGAGCAGTACTTC.

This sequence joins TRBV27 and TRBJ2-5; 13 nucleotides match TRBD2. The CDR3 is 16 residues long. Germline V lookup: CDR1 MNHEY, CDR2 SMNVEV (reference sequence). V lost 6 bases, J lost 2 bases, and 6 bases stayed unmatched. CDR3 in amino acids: CASRLGLAGDQETQYF. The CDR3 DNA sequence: TGTGCCAGCAGACTTGGACTAGCGGGGGATCAAGAGACCCAGTACTTC.

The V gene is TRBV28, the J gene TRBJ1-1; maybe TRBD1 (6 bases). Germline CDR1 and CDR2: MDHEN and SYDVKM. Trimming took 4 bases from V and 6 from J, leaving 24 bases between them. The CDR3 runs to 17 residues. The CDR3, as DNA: TGTGCCAGCAGTTCCATAGGGTACAGGGAGGAAGGCGCTGAAGCTTTCTTT. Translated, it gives CASSSIGYREEGAEAFF.

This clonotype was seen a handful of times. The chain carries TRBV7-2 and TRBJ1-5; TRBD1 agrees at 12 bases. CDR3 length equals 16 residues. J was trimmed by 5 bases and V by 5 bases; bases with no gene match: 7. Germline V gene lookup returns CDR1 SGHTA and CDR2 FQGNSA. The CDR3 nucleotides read TGTGCCAGCAGCCGGCGGGACAGGGGGCCGTATCAGCCCCAGCATTTT. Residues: CASSRRDRGPYQPQHF.

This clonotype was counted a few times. CDR3 residues: CASSGPNNYEQYF. The CDR3 region has the DNA TGTGCCAGCAGCGGCCCAAACAACTACGAGCAGTACTTC. The gene calls are TRBV9 and TRBJ2-7; D gene unclear. The CDR3 is made up of 13 amino acids. Trimming removed 3 bases at V and 3 bases at J, with 10 bases between. From germline, CDR1 is SGDLS and CDR2 YYNGEE.

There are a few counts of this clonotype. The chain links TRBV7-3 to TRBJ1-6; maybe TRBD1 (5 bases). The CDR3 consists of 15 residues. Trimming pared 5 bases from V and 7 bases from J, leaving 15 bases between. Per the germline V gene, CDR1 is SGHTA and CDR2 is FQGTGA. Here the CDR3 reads CASSPSGGLNSPLHF. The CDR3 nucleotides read TGTGCCAGCAGCCCCTCGGGGGGGTTGAATTCACCCCTCCACTTT. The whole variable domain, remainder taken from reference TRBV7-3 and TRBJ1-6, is GAGVSQTPSNKVTEKGKYVELRCDPISGHTALYWYRQSLGQGPEFLIYFQGTGAADDSGLPNDRFFAVRPEGSVSTLKIQRTERGDSAVYLCASSPSGGLNSPLHFGNGTRLTVT.

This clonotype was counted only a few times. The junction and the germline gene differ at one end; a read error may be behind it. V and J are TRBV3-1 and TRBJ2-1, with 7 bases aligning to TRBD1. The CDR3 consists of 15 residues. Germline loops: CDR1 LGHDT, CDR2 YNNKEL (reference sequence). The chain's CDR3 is CASSPSGTVYNGQFF. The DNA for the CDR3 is TGTGCCAGCAGCCCTTCCGGGACAGTCTACAATGGGCAGTTCTTC.

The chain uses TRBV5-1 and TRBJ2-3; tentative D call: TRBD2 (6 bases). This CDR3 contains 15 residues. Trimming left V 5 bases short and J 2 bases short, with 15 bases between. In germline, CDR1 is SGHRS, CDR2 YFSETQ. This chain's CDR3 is CASRTRRGNTDTQYF. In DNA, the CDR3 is TGCGCCAGCAGGACCAGACGGGGGAACACAGATACGCAGTATTTT.

The CDR3: CASSPRRGGSYEQYF. The CDR3 nucleotides are TGTGCCAGCAGCCCCAGGAGGGGAGGATCCTACGAGCAGTACTTC. V and J are TRBV11-2 and TRBJ2-7; TRBD2 might be the D (6 bases). CDR3 length: 15 residues. The V gene lost 5 bases and the J gene lost 1 base, with 15 bases spanning the gap. The V gene's germline CDR1 is SGHAT and CDR2 FQNNGV.

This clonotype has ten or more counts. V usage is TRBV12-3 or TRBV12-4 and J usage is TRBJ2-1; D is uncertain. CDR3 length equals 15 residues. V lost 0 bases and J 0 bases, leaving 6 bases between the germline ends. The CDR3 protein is CASSLALSSYNEQFF. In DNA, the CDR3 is TGTGCCAGCAGTTTAGCGCTGAGCTCCTACAATGAGCAGTTCTTC.

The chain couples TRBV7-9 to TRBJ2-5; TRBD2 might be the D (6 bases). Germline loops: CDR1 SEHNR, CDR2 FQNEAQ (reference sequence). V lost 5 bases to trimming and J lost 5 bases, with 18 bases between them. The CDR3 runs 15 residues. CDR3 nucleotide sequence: TGTGCCAGCAGCCAAGGCGTCGGGACTTTGGAGACCCAGTACTTC. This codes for CASSQGVGTLETQYF.

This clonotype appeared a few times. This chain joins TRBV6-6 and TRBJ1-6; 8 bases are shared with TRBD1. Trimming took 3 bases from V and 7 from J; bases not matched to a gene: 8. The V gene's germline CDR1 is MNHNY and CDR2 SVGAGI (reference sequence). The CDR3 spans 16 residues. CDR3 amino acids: CASSYRGDRINSPLHF. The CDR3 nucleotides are TGTGCCAGCAGTTATCGAGGGGACAGGATAAATTCACCCCTCCACTTT.

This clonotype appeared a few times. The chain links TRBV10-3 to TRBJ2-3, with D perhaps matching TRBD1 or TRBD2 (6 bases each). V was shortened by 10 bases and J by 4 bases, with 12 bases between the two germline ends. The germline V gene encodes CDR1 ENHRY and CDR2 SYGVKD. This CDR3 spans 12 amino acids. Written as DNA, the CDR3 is TGTGCCACCGAGGGGGACTCAGATACGCAGTATTTT. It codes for CATEGDSDTQYF.

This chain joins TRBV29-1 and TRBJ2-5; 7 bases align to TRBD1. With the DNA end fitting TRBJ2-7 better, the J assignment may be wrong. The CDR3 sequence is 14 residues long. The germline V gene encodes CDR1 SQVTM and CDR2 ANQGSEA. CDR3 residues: CSVAPGQRPYEQYF. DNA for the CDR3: TGCAGCGTTGCTCCGGGACAGAGACCCTACGAGCAGTACTTC.

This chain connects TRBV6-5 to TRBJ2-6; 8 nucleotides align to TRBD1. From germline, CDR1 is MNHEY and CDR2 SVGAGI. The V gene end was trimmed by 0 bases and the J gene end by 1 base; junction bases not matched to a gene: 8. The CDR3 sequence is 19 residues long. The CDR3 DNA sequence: TGTGCCAGCAGTTACTCGGGGACAGGAACCTTTTCTGGGGCCAACGTCCTGACTTTC. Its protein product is CASSYSGTGTFSGANVLTF.

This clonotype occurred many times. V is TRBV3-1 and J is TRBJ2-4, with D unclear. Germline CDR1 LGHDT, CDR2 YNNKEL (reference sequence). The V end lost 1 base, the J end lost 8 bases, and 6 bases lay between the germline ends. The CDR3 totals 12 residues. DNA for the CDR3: TGTGCCAGCAGCCAAGTCTCGGACATTCAGTACTTC. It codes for CASSQVSDIQYF.

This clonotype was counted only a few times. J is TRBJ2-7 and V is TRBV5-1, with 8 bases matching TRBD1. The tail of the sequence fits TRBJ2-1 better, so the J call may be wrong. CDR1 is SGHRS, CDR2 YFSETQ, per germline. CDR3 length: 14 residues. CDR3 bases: TGCGCCAGCAGCGTGGGACAGGCTTACAATGAGCAGTTCTTC. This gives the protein CASSVGQAYNEQFF.

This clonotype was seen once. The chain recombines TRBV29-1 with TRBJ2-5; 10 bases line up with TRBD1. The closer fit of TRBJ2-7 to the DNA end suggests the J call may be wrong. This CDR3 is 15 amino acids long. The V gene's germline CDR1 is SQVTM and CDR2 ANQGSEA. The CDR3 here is CSVEDTGTGVSEQYF. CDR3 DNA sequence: TGCAGCGTTGAAGATACCGGGACAGGGGTCTCCGAGCAGTACTTC.

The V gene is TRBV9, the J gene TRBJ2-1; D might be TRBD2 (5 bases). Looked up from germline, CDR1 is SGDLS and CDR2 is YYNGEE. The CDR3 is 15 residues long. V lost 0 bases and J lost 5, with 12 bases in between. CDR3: CASSVAPGRNNEQFF. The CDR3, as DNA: TGTGCCAGCAGCGTAGCACCGGGAAGGAACAATGAGCAGTTCTTC.

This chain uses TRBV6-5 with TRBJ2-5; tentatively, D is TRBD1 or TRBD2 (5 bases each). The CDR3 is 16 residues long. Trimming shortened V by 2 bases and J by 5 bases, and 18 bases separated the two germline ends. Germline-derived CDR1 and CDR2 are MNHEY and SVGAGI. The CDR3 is CASSYGRDPYVETQYF. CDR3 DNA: TGTGCCAGCAGTTACGGCCGGGACCCATACGTGGAGACCCAGTACTTC.

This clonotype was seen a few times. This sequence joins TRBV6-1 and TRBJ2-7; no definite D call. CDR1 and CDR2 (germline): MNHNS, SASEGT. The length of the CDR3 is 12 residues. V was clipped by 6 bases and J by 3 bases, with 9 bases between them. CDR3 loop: CASREPDYEQYF. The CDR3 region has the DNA TGTGCCAGCAGGGAGCCCGACTACGAGCAGTACTTC.

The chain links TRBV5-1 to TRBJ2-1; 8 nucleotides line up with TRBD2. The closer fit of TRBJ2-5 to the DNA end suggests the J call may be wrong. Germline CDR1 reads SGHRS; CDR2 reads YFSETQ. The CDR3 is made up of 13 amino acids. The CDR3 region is CASSWGLGETQYF. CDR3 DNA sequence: TGCGCCAGCAGCTGGGGACTAGGAGAGACCCAGTACTTC.

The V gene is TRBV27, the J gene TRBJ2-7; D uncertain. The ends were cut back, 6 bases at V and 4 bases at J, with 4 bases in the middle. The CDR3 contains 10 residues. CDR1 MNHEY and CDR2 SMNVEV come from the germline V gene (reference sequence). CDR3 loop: CASRVYEQYF. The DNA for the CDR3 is TGTGCCAGCAGGGTTTACGAGCAGTACTTC.

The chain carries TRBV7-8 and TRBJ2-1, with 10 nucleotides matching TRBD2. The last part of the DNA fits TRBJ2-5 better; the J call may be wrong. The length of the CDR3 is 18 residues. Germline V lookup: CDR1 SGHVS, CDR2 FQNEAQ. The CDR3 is CASSLAFLAGVLGETQYF. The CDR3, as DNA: TGTGCCAGCAGCTTAGCTTTCCTAGCGGGGGTACTCGGGGAGACCCAGTACTTC.